This TCR beta chain was found in a study of blood T cell repertoires in COVID-19. Study in general: The samples span acute and convalescent COVID-19 from the United States, Italy and Spain. Sources were T cells, B-cell-depleted T cells, or PBMCs; the material itself was cDNA or gDNA.

Authors' analysis steps: Reference gene primer amplification yielded estimated nucleated cell counts. The assay was immunoSEQ multiplex PCR, and TCRdb's table has in-frame clones only and misses some. V and J calls and clone size are given by that table; D and trimming were obtained from the DNA. The table has roughly 92,000 clones, 90% seen once. This clone was seen a few times. The TCR originated in a woman of 80 years or more with active or convalescent COVID-19. Specimen: peripheral blood.

The CDR3 spells CATSDPGVYEQYF. The CDR3 DNA is TGTGCCACCAGTGACCCCGGGGTCTACGAGCAGTACTTC. The chain combines TRBV24-1 with TRBJ2-7; D is perhaps TRBD2 (5 bases). Trimming removed 4 bases at V and 3 bases at J, with 9 bases between. Per the germline V gene, CDR1 is KGHDR and CDR2 is SFDVKD. The CDR3 length is 13 residues.